The clone carrying this TCR beta chain was seen a handful of times. This record comes from a study of patients and donors after allogeneic stem cell transplantation. TCRdb ran MiXCR on the RT-PCR reads and lists one entry per CDR3 protein. The sample has some 200,000 distinct CDR3 sequences, approximately 41% seen once. Specimen: blood, either unsorted or a sorted T cell fraction (not recorded which). This clonotype was obtained from a human donor who was either an allogeneic HSCT recipient or a stem cell or donor lymphocyte infusion donor (not recorded which). It is not recorded whose cells these are; they may come from a transplant donor.

CDR3 bases: TGTGCCAGTGGGAGGGGTGTGAGTTGGGACACTGAAGCTTTCTTT. Protein product: CASGRGVSWDTEAFF. The genes are TRBV12-3 or TRBV12-4 and TRBJ1-1; the D gene is possibly TRBD1 (5 bases). Trimming took 9 bases from V and 3 from J, leaving 20 bases between them. The CDR3 spans 15 residues.